The clone carrying this T cell receptor beta chain has a single count. In the original analysis: It was from reference gene primer amplification that nucleated cell counts were estimated. Measured with immunoSEQ multiplex PCR; TCRdb has only the in-frame clones, and not every one. Clone size and V and J calls were adopted from that table, with D and trimming inferred from the DNA. This sample has more than 85,000 clones; roughly 88% occur once, and the top ten carry roughly an eighth. This sample stems from a study of blood T cell repertoires in COVID-19. Overall study: Samples came from the United States, Italy and Spain, spanning acute and convalescent COVID-19.

The CDR3 length is 16 residues. Per the germline V gene, CDR1 is SGDLS and CDR2 is YYNGEE. V lost 4 bases to trimming and J lost 3 bases, with 16 bases between them. This chain connects TRBV9 to TRBJ1-4; D is ambiguous. The sample taken for sequencing was peripheral blood. The TCR comes from a human donor in a cohort sampled during active COVID-19. The CDR3 sequence: CASSLGFNQANEKLFF. DNA for the CDR3: TGTGCCAGCAGCCTAGGTTTTAACCAGGCTAATGAAAAACTGTTTTTT.